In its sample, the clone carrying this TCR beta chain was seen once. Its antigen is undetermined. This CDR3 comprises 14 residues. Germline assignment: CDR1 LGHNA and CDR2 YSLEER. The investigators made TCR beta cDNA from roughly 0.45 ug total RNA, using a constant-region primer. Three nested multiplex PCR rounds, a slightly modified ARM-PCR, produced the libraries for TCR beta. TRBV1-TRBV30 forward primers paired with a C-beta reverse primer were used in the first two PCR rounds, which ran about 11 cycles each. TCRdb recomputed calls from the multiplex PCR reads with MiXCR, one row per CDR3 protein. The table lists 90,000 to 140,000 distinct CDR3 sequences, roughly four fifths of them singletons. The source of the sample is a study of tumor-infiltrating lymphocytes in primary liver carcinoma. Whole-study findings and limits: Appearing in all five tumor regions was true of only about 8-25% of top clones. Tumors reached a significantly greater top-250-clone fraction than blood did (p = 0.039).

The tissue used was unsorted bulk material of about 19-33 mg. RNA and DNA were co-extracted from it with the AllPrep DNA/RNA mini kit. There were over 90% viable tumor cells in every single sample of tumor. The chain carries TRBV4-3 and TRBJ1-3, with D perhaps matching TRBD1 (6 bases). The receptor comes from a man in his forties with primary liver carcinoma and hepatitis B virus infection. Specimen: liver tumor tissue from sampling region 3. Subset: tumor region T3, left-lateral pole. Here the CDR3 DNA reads TGCACCGGCAGCCAAGGGGGGTATAGAAACACCATATATTTT. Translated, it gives CTGSQGGYRNTIYF.